This TCR beta chain originates from a study of OX40 agonist ivuxolimab in advanced cancers. The length of the CDR3 is 15 residues. Germline-derived CDR1 and CDR2 are SEHNR and FQNEAQ (reference sequence). Between the trimmed V and J ends, which lost 0 bases and 7 bases, there was a span of 15 bases. This clone was found a few times. Data came from immunoSEQ multiplex PCR; TCRdb stores just in-frame clones and leaves some out. The sample lists roughly 70,000 clones; 88% were seen once. The chain is built from TRBV7-9 and TRBJ1-2; D is possibly TRBD1 (5 bases). This specimen consisted of CD4+ or CD8+ T cells sorted from blood, obtained in a trial of the OX40 agonist ivuxolimab. This sequence originates from an adult with an advanced solid tumor such as melanoma, head and neck, liver or kidney cancer. DNA for the CDR3: TGTGCCAGCAGCTTAGCTGCTGCAGGGTTAACTGGCTACACCTTC. It codes for CASSLAAAGLTGYTF.